This TCR beta chain was captured by sequencing in a study of shared clonotypes between healthy human individuals. Study background: Three plates were used per donor for CD4 naive, three for CD4 memory, two for CD8 naive and one for CD8 memory.

This CDR3 region has 20 residues. The V segment lost 4 bases and the J segment 0 bases; nucleotides outside the gene matches: 17. Looked up from germline, CDR1 is SGHVS and CDR2 is FNYEAQ. Sequenced by immunoSEQ multiplex PCR; TCRdb stores in-frame clones only, minus some. The sample holds about 2.3 million clones, more than 80% seen once. The clonotype comes from a young man in good health. Some clones in this sample may be carry-over from other donors' samples. This chain joins TRBV7-6 and TRBJ1-4; the match to TRBD1 covers 7 bases. Sequencing was performed on naive CD4+ T cells from PBMCs. Regarding subset: CD45RA+ positively selected. The CDR3 loop reads CASSWTPGGGTPTTNEKLFF. The CDR3, as DNA: TGTGCCAGCAGCTGGACGCCAGGGGGGGGGACCCCTACAACTAATGAAAAACTGTTTTTT.